The 27 T cell receptor beta chains reported below all come from one sample, sequenced in a study of OX40 agonist ivuxolimab in advanced cancers. TCRdb's table, derived via immunoSEQ multiplex PCR, lists solely in-frame clones and lacks some. Among approximately 89,000 clones listed, around 90% were seen once. This sample comprised CD4+ or CD8+ T cells sorted from blood, obtained in a trial of the OX40 agonist ivuxolimab. The receptor set was obtained from an adult with an advanced solid tumor such as melanoma, head and neck, liver or kidney cancer.

The J gene is TRBJ2-3, the V gene TRBV7-3, with D unclear. The V gene's germline CDR1 is SGHTA and CDR2 FQGTGA. V was clipped by 5 bases and J by 0 bases, with 6 bases between them. The CDR3 is 13 amino acids. The CDR3 is CASSPPSTDTQYF. The CDR3 DNA reads as TGTGCCAGCAGCCCCCCTAGCACAGATACGCAGTATTTT.

This chain links TRBV27 with TRBJ2-1; TRBD2 agrees at 9 bases. The CDR3 totals 16 residues. Germline V lookup: CDR1 MNHEY, CDR2 SMNVEV (reference sequence). The V gene end was trimmed by 3 bases and the J gene end by 12 bases; junction bases not matched to a gene: 15. In DNA form, the CDR3 reads TGTGCCAGCAGTTTTGGAGGGAATAGCGGGAGAACTCTGCAGTTCTTC. As protein: CASSFGGNSGRTLQFF.

V gene TRBV4-3 combines with J gene TRBJ2-1; possible D gene TRBD1, 5 bases. Trimming cost V 0 bases and J 6 bases, with 12 bases left between them. CDR3 size: 15 residues. Germline values: CDR1 LGHNA, CDR2 YSLEER. CDR3 nucleotide sequence: TGCGCCAGCAGCCAAGACCAGGGTATATCCAATGAGCAGTTCTTC. This sequence encodes CASSQDQGISNEQFF.

The CDR3 reads CSALGTNEQYF. Here the CDR3 DNA reads TGCAGTGCTCTCGGGACCAACGAGCAGTACTTC. The rearrangement uses TRBV20-1 and TRBJ2-7; D assignment may be TRBD1 or TRBD2 (5 bases each). This CDR3 has 11 amino acids. The germline V gene encodes CDR1 DFQATT and CDR2 SNEGSKA (reference sequence). Trimming pared 5 bases from V and 5 bases from J, leaving 10 bases between.

The chain uses TRBV28 and TRBJ2-2; 10 bases match TRBD1. Trimming took 6 bases from V and 7 from J; bases not matched to a gene: 5. The germline V gene encodes CDR1 MDHEN and CDR2 SYDVKM. The length of the CDR3 is 14 residues. The CDR3 is CASRQTGGGGELFF. DNA for the CDR3: TGTGCCAGCAGACAGACAGGGGGCGGCGGGGAGCTGTTTTTT.

With respect to this clone: At one of its ends the junction is not consistent with the germline gene, which may arise from a read error. The rearrangement uses TRBV5-8 and TRBJ2-7; TRBD2 agrees at 8 bases. CDR3 size: 13 residues. The germline CDR1 and CDR2 sequences are SGHTS and YDEGEE. The CDR3: CASSFPGLAGRLF. The CDR3, as DNA: TGTGCCAGCAGCTTTCCGGGTTTAGCGGGACGCCTCTTC.

J is TRBJ1-1 and V is TRBV11-2; no reliable D call. CDR1 and CDR2 (germline): SGHAT, FQNNGV. The CDR3 length is 12 residues. V gave up 1 base and J gave up 5 bases, with 5 bases separating them. CDR3 sequence reads: CASSLVGTEAFF. The CDR3 region has the DNA TGTGCCAGCAGCTTAGTTGGGACTGAAGCTTTCTTT.

The chain has TRBV28 and TRBJ1-5; a possible D gene is TRBD1 (6 bases). V was pared by 6 bases and J by 1 base, with 19 bases between. CDR1 and CDR2 (germline): MDHEN, SYDVKM. This CDR3 has 17 amino acids. The CDR3 bases are TGTGCCAGCAGAAAAGGGACAACGAGGAAAAGCAATCAGCCCCAGCATTTT. Its translation: CASRKGTTRKSNQPQHF.

The chain joins TRBV19 to TRBJ2-3, with TRBD2 identical over 14 bases. The CDR3 loop spans 17 amino acids. Germline V gene lookup returns CDR1 LNHDA and CDR2 SQIVND (reference sequence). Germline trimming cut 7 bases from V and 4 bases from J; bases unmatched to any gene: 10. CDR3 sequence: CASTDRGLAGGADTQYF. The CDR3 DNA sequence: TGTGCCAGTACCGACCGCGGACTAGCGGGAGGCGCAGATACGCAGTATTTT. The entire variable domain, with the rest obtained from reference TRBV19 and TRBJ2-3, is as follows: DGGITQSPKYLFRKEGQNVTLSCEQNLNHDAMYWYRQDPGQGLRLIYYSQIVNDFQKGDIAEGYSVSREKKESFPLTVTSAQKNPTAFYLCASTDRGLAGGADTQYFGPGTRLTVL.

V and J are TRBV19 and TRBJ2-7; 9 bases map to TRBD2. The CDR3 covers 15 residues. Per the germline V gene, CDR1 is LNHDA and CDR2 is SQIVND (reference sequence). V lost 9 bases and J lost 3; bases outside the gene matches: 12. The CDR3 loop reads CASQPAGTSSYEQYF. CDR3 DNA: TGTGCCAGCCAACCTGCCGGGACTAGCAGCTACGAGCAGTACTTC.

The V call is TRBV19, the J call TRBJ2-3; 12 nucleotides agree with TRBD2. CDR1 is LNHDA, CDR2 SQIVND, per germline (reference sequence). With 5 bases clipped from V and 5 bases from J, the junction kept 14 bases outside the gene matches. The CDR3 is 18 amino acids. This CDR3 is CASSPLNGLAGGKDTQYF. The CDR3 coding sequence is TGTGCCAGTAGTCCACTCAACGGGCTAGCGGGAGGGAAAGATACGCAGTATTTT.

This chain uses TRBV28 with TRBJ2-7; no clear D. Per germline, CDR1 MDHEN and CDR2 SYDVKM. The CDR3 is 12 amino acids. V was pared by 8 bases and J by 0 bases, with 8 bases between. CDR3 in DNA: TGTGCCAGCGGCAGCAGCTCCTACGAGCAGTACTTC. Translation gives CASGSSSYEQYF. Full variable domain (outside the CDR3, taken from reference TRBV28 and TRBJ2-7): DVKVTQSSRYLVKRTGEKVFLECVQDMDHENMFWYRQDPGLGLRLIYFSYDVKMKEKGDIPEGYSVSREKKERFSLILESASTNQTSMYLCASGSSSYEQYFGPGTRLTVT.

The chain links TRBV10-3 to TRBJ2-7; 9 bases are shared with TRBD1. Germline CDR1 reads ENHRY; CDR2 reads SYGVKD. V was clipped by 5 bases and J by 2 bases; unmatched bases: 4. The CDR3 sequence is 14 residues long. CDR3 coding DNA: TGTGCCATCAGTCCCGGGACAGGGACCTACGAGCAGTACTTC. The encoded protein is CAISPGTGTYEQYF.

The rearrangement links TRBV9 to TRBJ2-1, with 10 bases fitting TRBD2. The CDR3 extends over 17 amino acids. Germline CDR1 SGDLS, CDR2 YYNGEE. Trimming took 3 bases from V and 4 from J; bases not matched to a gene: 10. In nucleotides, the CDR3 is TGTGCCAGCAGCGGGGGATCGGGACTAGCGAGTTACAATGAGCAGTTCTTC. It codes for CASSGGSGLASYNEQFF.

The rearrangement uses TRBV9 and TRBJ2-7; D unclear. V lost 1 base, J lost 7 bases, and 12 bases lay in between. There are 13 residues in the CDR3. Germline loops: CDR1 SGDLS, CDR2 YYNGEE. The CDR3 sequence is CASSVRAWDEQYF. The DNA of the CDR3 is TGTGCCAGCAGCGTAAGGGCCTGGGATGAGCAGTACTTC.

This chain joins TRBV5-1 and TRBJ1-4; the D gene is possibly TRBD1 (5 bases). V was trimmed by 0 bases and J by 4 bases, leaving 16 bases between them. The germline V gene has CDR1 SGHRS and CDR2 YFSETQ. This CDR3 has 17 residues. CDR3: CASSLEGFRVNNEKLFF. The CDR3 DNA is TGCGCCAGCAGCTTGGAAGGTTTCAGGGTCAATAATGAAAAACTGTTTTTT.

This chain connects TRBV5-1 to TRBJ2-6; 8 bases align to TRBD1. Germline CDR1 SGHRS, CDR2 YFSETQ. The CDR3 is made up of 19 amino acids. The V segment lost 0 bases and the J segment 3 bases; nucleotides outside the gene matches: 11. CDR3 sequence reads: CASSLVPPGGGGGANVLTF. DNA of the CDR3: TGCGCCAGCAGCTTGGTTCCCCCAGGGGGCGGTGGTGGGGCCAACGTCCTGACTTTC.

This sequence joins TRBV7-2 and TRBJ2-7, with TRBD2 identical over 14 bases. CDR1 and CDR2 (germline): SGHTA, FQGNSA. The V segment lost 5 bases and the J segment 6 bases; nucleotides outside the gene matches: 6. This CDR3 is built from 15 residues. The CDR3 spells CASSGGTSGRIEQYF. CDR3 sequence (DNA): TGTGCCAGCAGCGGGGGGACTAGCGGGAGAATCGAGCAGTACTTC.

This sequence joins TRBV5-1 and TRBJ2-4; tentatively, D is TRBD1 or TRBD2 (5 bases each). V lost 2 bases, J lost 1 base, and 22 bases lay in between. The CDR3 has 19 amino acids. From germline, CDR1 is SGHRS and CDR2 YFSETQ. The CDR3 loop reads CASSFGTHSQGAAKNIQYF. The CDR3 DNA reads TGCGCCAGCAGCTTTGGGACCCACAGCCAGGGCGCGGCCAAAAACATTCAGTACTTC.

The J gene is TRBJ2-5, the V gene TRBV30; tentatively, D is TRBD1 (6 bases). Germline V gives CDR1 GTSNPN, CDR2 SVGIG (reference sequence). The CDR3 is made up of 15 amino acids. V lost 0 bases and J 0 bases, leaving 11 bases between the germline ends. CDR3 sequence (DNA): TGTGCCTGGAGTGTTGGGACAACAGACCAAGAGACCCAGTACTTC. This encodes CAWSVGTTDQETQYF.

The chain combines TRBV4-1 with TRBJ2-2, with D perhaps being TRBD1 or TRBD2 (5 bases each). V lost 0 bases and J 5 bases, leaving 10 bases between the germline ends. The CDR3 covers 15 residues. Germline CDR1 MGHRA, CDR2 YSYEKL. This CDR3 reads CASSQENWGTGELFF. In DNA form, the CDR3 reads TGCGCCAGCAGCCAAGAAAATTGGGGGACCGGGGAGCTGTTTTTT.

The gene calls are TRBV2 and TRBJ2-7; 7 nucleotides line up with TRBD2. The CDR3 is 13 residues long. Trimming cost V 7 bases and J 6 bases; bases outside gene matches: 9. Germline CDR1 and CDR2: SNHLY and FYNNEI. CDR3 DNA: TGTGCCAGCATGCCTGGGACTATAGGCGAGCAGTACTTC. Translation: CASMPGTIGEQYF.

In its sample, this clone was seen a few times. V gene TRBV18 combines with J gene TRBJ2-1; D is unresolved. The CDR3 consists of 13 residues. V was clipped by 6 bases and J by 5 bases, with 11 bases between them. Germline CDR1 and CDR2: KGHSH and LQKENI. CDR3 sequence: CASSLGKDNEQFF. Here the CDR3 DNA reads TGTGCCAGCTCCCTAGGCAAGGACAATGAGCAGTTCTTC.

The chain couples TRBV19 to TRBJ1-1; 7 bases are a match to TRBD1. Looked up from germline, CDR1 is LNHDA and CDR2 is SQIVND (reference sequence). The CDR3 extends over 14 amino acids. The V gene end was trimmed by 4 bases and the J gene end by 3 bases; junction bases not matched to a gene: 5. The CDR3 here is CASSNLDRDTEAFF. The CDR3 nucleotides read TGTGCCAGTAGTAACCTAGACAGGGACACTGAAGCTTTCTTT. Variable domain in full (rest from reference TRBV19 and TRBJ1-1): DGGITQSPKYLFRKEGQNVTLSCEQNLNHDAMYWYRQDPGQGLRLIYYSQIVNDFQKGDIAEGYSVSREKKESFPLTVTSAQKNPTAFYLCASSNLDRDTEAFFGQGTRLTVV.

V is TRBV18 and J is TRBJ2-3; D not resolved. The V gene lost 7 bases and the J gene lost 0 bases, with 8 bases spanning the gap. There are 13 residues in the CDR3. Germline V gives CDR1 KGHSH, CDR2 LQKENI. The DNA for the CDR3 is TGTGCCAGCTTGACTTATAGCACAGATACGCAGTATTTT. This encodes CASLTYSTDTQYF.

The gene calls are TRBV19 and TRBJ2-2; no clear D gene. V dropped 5 bases and J dropped 0 bases, with 7 bases sitting between them. The CDR3 runs to 14 residues. Looked up from germline, CDR1 is LNHDA and CDR2 is SQIVND (reference sequence). DNA for the CDR3: TGTGCCAGTAGTGTGTCAGCGAACACCGGGGAGCTGTTTTTT. It specifies CASSVSANTGELFF.

The chain uses TRBV6-5 and TRBJ1-5; D is unclear. The V end was cut by 2 bases, the J end by 7 bases, with 15 bases between. The germline V gene encodes CDR1 MNHEY and CDR2 SVGAGI. This CDR3 region has 15 residues. The CDR3 reads CASSYDAGSGQPQHF. DNA for the CDR3: TGTGCCAGCAGTTACGATGCGGGTTCTGGCCAGCCCCAGCATTTT.